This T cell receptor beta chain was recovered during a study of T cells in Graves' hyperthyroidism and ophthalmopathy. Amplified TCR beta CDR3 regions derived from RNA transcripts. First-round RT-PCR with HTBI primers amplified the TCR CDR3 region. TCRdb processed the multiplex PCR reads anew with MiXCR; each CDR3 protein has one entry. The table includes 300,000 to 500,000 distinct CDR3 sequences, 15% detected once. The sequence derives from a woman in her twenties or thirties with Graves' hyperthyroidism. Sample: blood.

CDR3 bases: TGCAGTGCCTCTCGGAGGGCGAACACTGAAGCTTTCTTT. Translation: CSASRRANTEAFF. The chain combines TRBV20-1 with TRBJ1-1; no firm D call. Germline V CDR1 and CDR2: DFQATT, SNEGSKA (reference sequence). V lost 6 bases to trimming and J lost 1 base, with 12 bases between them. This CDR3 is built from 13 residues.